The clone carrying this T cell receptor (beta chain) was counted many times. The record originates from a study of T cell repertoires in cytomegalovirus infection. The CDR3 totals 13 residues. Germline loops: CDR1 SGHRS, CDR2 YFSETQ. V was clipped by 3 bases and J by 5 bases, with 12 bases between them. TCRdb fed the reads into MiXCR, producing one record per CDR3 protein. Among 150,000 to 200,000 distinct CDR3 sequences, 8.5% to 10% were seen once, and the ten largest hold approximately 4.3%. Sequencing input: PBMCs. V is TRBV5-1 and J is TRBJ2-7; perhaps TRBD1 as D (6 bases). The sequence derives from a human donor in good health (CMV status not recorded). Some clones in this sample may be carry-over from other donors' samples. The CDR3 nucleotides read TGCGCCAGCAGCTCAATACAGGGCCACGAGCAGTACTTC. It is translated as CASSSIQGHEQYF.